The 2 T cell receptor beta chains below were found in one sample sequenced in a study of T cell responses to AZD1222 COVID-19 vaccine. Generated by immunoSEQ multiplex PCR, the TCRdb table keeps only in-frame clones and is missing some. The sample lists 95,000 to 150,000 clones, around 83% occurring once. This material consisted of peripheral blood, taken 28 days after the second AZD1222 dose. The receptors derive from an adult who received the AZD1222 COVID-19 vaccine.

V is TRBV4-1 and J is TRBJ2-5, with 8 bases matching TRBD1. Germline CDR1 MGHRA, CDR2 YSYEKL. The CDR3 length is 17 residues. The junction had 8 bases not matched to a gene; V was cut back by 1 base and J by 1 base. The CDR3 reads CASSQAYPQGVQETQYF. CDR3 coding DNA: TGCGCCAGCAGCCAAGCGTACCCACAGGGGGTCCAAGAGACCCAGTACTTC.

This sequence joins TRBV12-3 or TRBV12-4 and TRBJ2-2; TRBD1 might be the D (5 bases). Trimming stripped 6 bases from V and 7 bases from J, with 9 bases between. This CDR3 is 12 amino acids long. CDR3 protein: CASRAGLGELFF. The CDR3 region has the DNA TGTGCCAGCAGAGCAGGGCTCGGGGAGCTGTTTTTT.